This T cell receptor (beta chain) is from a study of blood T cell repertoires in COVID-19. As for the study in general: Sites in the United States, Italy and Spain provided acute and convalescent COVID-19 samples. Sources were T cells, B-cell-depleted T cells, or PBMCs; the material itself was cDNA or gDNA.

This CDR3 has 15 amino acids. The V and J ends lost 7 bases and 7 bases respectively, with 22 bases between them. Germline values: CDR1 LNHDA, CDR2 SQIVND (reference sequence). In the study's own analysis: The authors estimated nucleated cell counts from reference gene primer amplification. Only in-frame clones appear in the TCRdb table, and some are missing; sequencing was by immunoSEQ multiplex PCR. V and J calls and clone size follow that table, whereas D and trimming were derived from the DNA. The sample shows 250,000 to 350,000 clones, around 86% of them seen only once. The specimen was peripheral blood. This TCR was sampled from a woman in her thirties with active or convalescent COVID-19. V usage is TRBV19 and J usage is TRBJ1-2; a possible D gene is TRBD1 (6 bases). The CDR3 nucleotides read TGTGCCAGTACCGTTGGACAGTACCTCAACGGTGGCTACACCTTC. It codes for CASTVGQYLNGGYTF.